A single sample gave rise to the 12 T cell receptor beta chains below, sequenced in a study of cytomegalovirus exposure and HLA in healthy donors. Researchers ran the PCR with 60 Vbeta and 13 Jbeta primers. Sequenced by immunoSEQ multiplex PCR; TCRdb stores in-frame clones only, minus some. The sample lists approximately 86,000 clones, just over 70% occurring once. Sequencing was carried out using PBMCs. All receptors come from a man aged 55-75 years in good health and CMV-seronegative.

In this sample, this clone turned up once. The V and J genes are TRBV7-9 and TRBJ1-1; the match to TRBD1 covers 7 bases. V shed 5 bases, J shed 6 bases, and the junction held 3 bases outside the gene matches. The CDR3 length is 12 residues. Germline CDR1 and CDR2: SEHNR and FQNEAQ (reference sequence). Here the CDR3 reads CASSQDRAEAFF. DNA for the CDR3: TGTGCCAGCAGCCAAGACAGGGCTGAAGCTTTCTTT.

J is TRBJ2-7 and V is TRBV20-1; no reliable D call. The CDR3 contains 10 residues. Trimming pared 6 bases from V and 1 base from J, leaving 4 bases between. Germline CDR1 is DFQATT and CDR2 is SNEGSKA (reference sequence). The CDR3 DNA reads TGCAGTGCGCGTTCCTACGAGCAGTACTTC. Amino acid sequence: CSARSYEQYF.

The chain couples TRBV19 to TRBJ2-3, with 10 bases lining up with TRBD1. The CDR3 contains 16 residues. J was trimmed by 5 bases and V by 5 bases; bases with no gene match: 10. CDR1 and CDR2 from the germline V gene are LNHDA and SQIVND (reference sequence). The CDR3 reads CASSPITTGGEDTQYF. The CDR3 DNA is TGTGCCAGTAGTCCAATAACGACAGGGGGCGAAGATACGCAGTATTTT.

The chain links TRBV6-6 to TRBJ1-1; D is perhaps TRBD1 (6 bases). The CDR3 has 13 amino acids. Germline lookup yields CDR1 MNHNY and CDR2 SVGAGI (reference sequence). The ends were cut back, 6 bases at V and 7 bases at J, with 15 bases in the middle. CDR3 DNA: TGTGCCAGCAGGGATCTGGGGGGGCTTGAAGCTTTCTTT. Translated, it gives CASRDLGGLEAFF.

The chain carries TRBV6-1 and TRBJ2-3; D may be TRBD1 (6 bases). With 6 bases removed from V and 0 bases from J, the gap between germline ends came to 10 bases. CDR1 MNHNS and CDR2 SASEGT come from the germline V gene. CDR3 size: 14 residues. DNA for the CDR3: TGTGCCAGCAGCTGGGACACTAGCACAGATACGCAGTATTTT. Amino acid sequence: CASSWDTSTDTQYF.

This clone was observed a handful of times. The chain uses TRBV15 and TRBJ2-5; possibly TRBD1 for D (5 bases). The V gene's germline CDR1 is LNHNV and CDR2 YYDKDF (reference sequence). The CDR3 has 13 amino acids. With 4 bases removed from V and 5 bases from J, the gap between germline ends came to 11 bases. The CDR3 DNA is TGTGCCACCAGCATAGGGGCGATCGAGACCCAGTACTTC. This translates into CATSIGAIETQYF.

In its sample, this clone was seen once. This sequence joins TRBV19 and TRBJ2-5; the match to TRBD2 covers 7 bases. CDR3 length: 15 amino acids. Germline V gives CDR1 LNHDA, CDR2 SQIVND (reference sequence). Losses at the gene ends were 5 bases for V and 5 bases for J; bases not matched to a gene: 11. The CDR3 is CASSVSAGGMETQYF. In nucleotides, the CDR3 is TGTGCCAGTAGTGTAAGCGCCGGGGGGATGGAGACCCAGTACTTC.

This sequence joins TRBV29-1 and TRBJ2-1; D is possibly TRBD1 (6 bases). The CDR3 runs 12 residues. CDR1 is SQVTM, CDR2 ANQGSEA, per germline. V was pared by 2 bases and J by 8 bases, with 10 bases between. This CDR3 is CSVESQGDEQFF. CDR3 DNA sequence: TGCAGCGTTGAATCACAGGGAGATGAGCAGTTCTTC.

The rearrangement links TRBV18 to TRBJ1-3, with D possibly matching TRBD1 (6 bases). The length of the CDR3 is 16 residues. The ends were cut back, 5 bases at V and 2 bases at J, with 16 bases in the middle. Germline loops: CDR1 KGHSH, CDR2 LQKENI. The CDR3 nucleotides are TGTGCCAGCTCAGCCAACAGGGATTCCACTGGAAACACCATATATTTT. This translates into CASSANRDSTGNTIYF.

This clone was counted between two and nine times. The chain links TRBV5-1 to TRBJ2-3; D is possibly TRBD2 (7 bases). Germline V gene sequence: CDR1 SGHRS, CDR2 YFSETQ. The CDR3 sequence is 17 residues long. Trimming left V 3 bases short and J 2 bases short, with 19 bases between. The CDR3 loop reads CASSSRGGDYLTDTQYF. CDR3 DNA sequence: TGCGCCAGCAGCTCTAGGGGGGGGGACTACCTCACAGATACGCAGTATTTT.

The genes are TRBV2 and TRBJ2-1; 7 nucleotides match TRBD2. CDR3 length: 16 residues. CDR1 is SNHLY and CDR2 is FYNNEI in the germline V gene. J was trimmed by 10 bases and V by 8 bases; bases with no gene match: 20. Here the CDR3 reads CASGGILSGVLREQFF. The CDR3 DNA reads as TGTGCCAGCGGGGGGATCTTGAGCGGGGTCCTCCGGGAGCAGTTCTTC.

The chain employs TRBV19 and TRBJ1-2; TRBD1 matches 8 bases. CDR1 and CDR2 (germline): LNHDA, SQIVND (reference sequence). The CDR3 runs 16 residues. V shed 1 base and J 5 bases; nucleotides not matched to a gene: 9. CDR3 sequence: CASSIASGGAGYGYTF. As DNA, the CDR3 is TGTGCCAGTAGTATAGCCTCAGGGGGCGCCGGGTATGGCTACACCTTC.